The 21 T cell receptor beta chains given below trace back to one sample, sequenced in a study of T-cell reconstitution after alpha-beta-depleted transplantation in children. The authors prepared the TCRbeta library with unique molecular identifiers. TCRdb redid the calling of the PCR reads with MiXCR, one entry per CDR3 protein. Altogether some 840,000 distinct CDR3 sequences are present, 15% to 20% being singletons, with the ten largest covering approximately 4.5%. The sequences come from PBMCs, mostly from graft donor cells, collected 360 days after TCRalphabeta/CD19-depleted stem cell transplant. The origin of the receptors is a male patient between 5 and 17 years old who had a stem cell transplant for acute lymphoblastic leukemia, so the T cells may come from the graft donor.

The rearrangement joins TRBV18 to TRBJ2-1; D gene unclear. The CDR3 spans 16 residues. The germline V gene has CDR1 KGHSH and CDR2 LQKENI. The ends were cut back, 4 bases at V and 0 bases at J, with 13 bases in the middle. The CDR3 nucleotides are TGTGCCAGCTCACGCAGACTCTACAGCTCCTACAATGAGCAGTTCTTC. It encodes CASSRRLYSSYNEQFF.

The J gene is TRBJ2-7, the V gene TRBV7-9; no clear D gene. V shed 3 bases and J shed 7 bases, with 13 bases lying between them. The CDR3 contains 13 residues. Looked up from germline, CDR1 is SEHNR and CDR2 is FQNEAQ (reference sequence). CDR3: CASSLASVLEQYF. CDR3 bases: TGTGCCAGCAGCTTGGCTAGTGTCTTGGAGCAGTACTTC.

The chain combines TRBV5-5 with TRBJ2-1, with 8 bases fitting TRBD2. There are 15 residues in the CDR3. With V trimmed by 0 bases and J by 4 bases, 3 bases remained unmatched. From germline, CDR1 is SGHKS and CDR2 YYEKEE (reference sequence). The CDR3 region is CASSLVVAGYNEQFF. For the CDR3, the DNA is TGTGCCAGCAGCTTGGTGGTAGCGGGGTACAATGAGCAGTTCTTC.

The chain is built from TRBV5-5 and TRBJ2-1; D is uncertain. This CDR3 has 15 amino acids. V lost 4 bases and J lost 4, with 15 bases in between. CDR1 and CDR2 from the germline V gene are SGHKS and YYEKEE (reference sequence). CDR3 region: CASSVEPSRYNEQFF. CDR3 bases: TGTGCCAGCAGCGTGGAGCCATCAAGGTACAATGAGCAGTTCTTC.

The CDR3 bases are TGTGCCAGCAGGGCCTGGACAGGCGGGGCCTACACCGGGGAGCTGTTTTTT. The encoded protein is CASRAWTGGAYTGELFF. The chain carries TRBV12-3 or TRBV12-4 and TRBJ2-2; D is perhaps TRBD1 (7 bases). The CDR3 runs to 17 residues. V lost 6 bases and J 3 bases, leaving 20 bases between the germline ends.

This clonotype turned up a few times. The chain employs TRBV7-8 and TRBJ2-1, with TRBD2 matching over 8 bases. Trimming removed 5 bases from V and 8 bases from J; junction bases left unmatched: 11. Germline-derived CDR1 and CDR2 are SGHVS and FQNEAQ. This CDR3 contains 15 residues. The CDR3 loop reads CASSPIAGLVHEQFF. The CDR3 DNA reads TGTGCCAGCAGCCCCATAGCGGGACTTGTCCATGAGCAGTTCTTC.

The genes are TRBV2 and TRBJ2-7; D is unclear. The CDR3 is 15 residues long. Germline V gene data show CDR1 as SNHLY and CDR2 as FYNNEI. Trimming pared 4 bases from V and 3 bases from J, leaving 16 bases between. CDR3 nucleotide sequence: TGTGCCAGCAGTGCTGACCCGATAGGGTACTACGAGCAGTACTTC. This encodes CASSADPIGYYEQYF. The complete variable domain, with remaining parts taken from reference TRBV2 and TRBJ2-7, reads EPEVTQTPSHQVTQMGQEVILRCVPISNHLYFYWYRQILGQKVEFLVSFYNNEISEKSEIFDDQFSVERPDGSNFTLKIRSTKLEDSAMYFCASSADPIGYYEQYFGPGTRLTVT.

This chain joins TRBV4-1 and TRBJ2-7; D call uncertain. This CDR3 contains 14 residues. The V gene's germline CDR1 is MGHRA and CDR2 YSYEKL. V lost 2 bases and J lost 0, with 8 bases in between. CDR3 in DNA: TGCGCCAGCAGCCAAATCGGAAGCTCCTACGAGCAGTACTTC. This translates into CASSQIGSSYEQYF.

About this clonotype itself: This clone may be a read error of a much larger clone one base away. The V gene is TRBV5-1, the J gene TRBJ2-7; 8 bases map to TRBD1. The CDR3 covers 12 residues. CDR1 is SGHRS, CDR2 YFSETQ, per germline. CDR3 bases: TGCGCCAGCAGTAGTGGACAGGGCGAGCGGTACTTC. Translating gives CASSSGQGERYF.

V gene TRBV20-1 combines with J gene TRBJ2-7, with D uncertain. Germline CDR1 DFQATT, CDR2 SNEGSKA (reference sequence). This CDR3 has 14 amino acids. The V end was cut by 5 bases, the J end by 7 bases, with 21 bases between. The CDR3 nucleotides are TGCAGTGCTGTCCCTCCGCGAGTCCTACGAGAGCAGTACTTC. Translation: CSAVPPRVLREQYF.

The rearrangement joins TRBV7-9 to TRBJ2-5; tentatively, D is TRBD1 (6 bases). There are 14 residues in the CDR3. V lost 6 bases and J 5 bases, leaving 16 bases between the germline ends. Germline V gives CDR1 SEHNR, CDR2 FQNEAQ (reference sequence). The CDR3 is CASRQGVGEETQYF. The CDR3 DNA reads TGTGCCAGCAGACAGGGTGTGGGCGAGGAGACCCAGTACTTC. Drawing the rest from reference TRBV7-9 and TRBJ2-5, the complete variable domain is DTGVSQNPRHKITKRGQNVTFRCDPISEHNRLYWYRQTLGQGPEFLTYFQNEAQLEKSRLLSDRFSAERPKGSFSTLEIQRTEQGDSAMYLCASRQGVGEETQYFGPGTRLLVL.

The table lists this clonotype with a few counts. The chain uses TRBV20-1 and TRBJ2-1; D is ambiguous. This CDR3 comprises 13 residues. V lost 2 bases and J lost 4, with 9 bases in between. The germline gives CDR1 DFQATT, CDR2 SNEGSKA (reference sequence). CDR3 DNA: TGCAGTGCTAGACAGCGCCCTTACAATGAGCAGTTCTTC. Its translation is CSARQRPYNEQFF.

This chain joins TRBV27 and TRBJ2-7; TRBD2 matches at 9 bases. This CDR3 comprises 15 residues. Looked up from germline, CDR1 is MNHEY and CDR2 is SMNVEV (reference sequence). Trimming took 6 bases from V and 1 from J; bases not matched to a gene: 7. The CDR3 region has the DNA TGTGCCAGCAGCCCGTCTAGCGGGAAATCCTACGAGCAGTACTTC. This gives the protein CASSPSSGKSYEQYF.

The V gene is TRBV15, the J gene TRBJ2-7; unclear D gene. The CDR3 contains 14 residues. The V end was cut by 2 bases, the J end by 2 bases, with 10 bases between. Germline V gene data show CDR1 as LNHNV and CDR2 as YYDKDF (reference sequence). DNA for the CDR3: TGTGCCACCAGCAGATTACTCCGGGCCTACGAGCAGTACTTC. Amino acid sequence: CATSRLLRAYEQYF.

This chain links TRBV15 with TRBJ2-3, with 12 bases identical to TRBD2. CDR3 length: 17 residues. J gave up 2 bases and V 3 bases, and 6 bases lay outside the gene matches. The germline gives CDR1 LNHNV, CDR2 YYDKDF (reference sequence). CDR3 in amino acids: CATSSWTSGAFTDTQYF. In nucleotides, the CDR3 is TGTGCCACCAGCAGTTGGACTAGCGGGGCGTTCACAGATACGCAGTATTTT. Drawing the rest from reference TRBV15 and TRBJ2-3, the complete variable domain is DAMVIQNPRYQVTQFGKPVTLSCSQTLNHNVMYWYQQKSSQAPKLLFHYYDKDFNNEADTPDNFQSRRPNTSFCFLDIRSPGLGDTAMYLCATSSWTSGAFTDTQYFGPGTRLTVL.

V and J are TRBV7-3 and TRBJ2-3; 12 bases align to TRBD2. The V gene's germline CDR1 is SGHTA and CDR2 FQGTGA. J gave up 8 bases and V 0 bases, and 6 bases lay outside the gene matches. The CDR3 consists of 16 residues. The CDR3 nucleotides read TGTGCCAGCAGCTTAACGTCTAGCGGGAGGGCTGGTACGCAGTATTTT. Encoded protein: CASSLTSSGRAGTQYF.

This clonotype has more than one count but fewer than ten. This sequence joins TRBV7-9 and TRBJ1-1; a weak D match, TRBD1 (5 bases). V was pared by 4 bases and J by 1 base, with 10 bases between. The germline gives CDR1 SEHNR, CDR2 FQNEAQ (reference sequence). The CDR3 is 14 residues long. The CDR3 DNA follows: TGTGCCAGCAGCTGGGGACCGTCGAACACTGAAGCTTTCTTT. Its protein product is CASSWGPSNTEAFF.

The chain joins TRBV19 to TRBJ2-7; 9 bases are shared with TRBD2. This CDR3 is built from 15 residues. Germline V lookup: CDR1 LNHDA, CDR2 SQIVND (reference sequence). The V and J ends lost 5 bases and 0 bases, in that order; junction bases with no gene match: 5. CDR3 DNA sequence: TGTGCCAGTAGTCCTAGCGGGATGGGCTCCTACGAGCAGTACTTC. It codes for CASSPSGMGSYEQYF.

This clonotype was observed a single time. V is TRBV28 and J is TRBJ2-5, with 10 bases that match TRBD2. Unmatched junction bases numbered 12, after V lost 0 bases and J lost 5 bases. The CDR3 loop spans 18 amino acids. Germline V gene data show CDR1 as MDHEN and CDR2 as SYDVKM. The chain's CDR3 is CASSLWASGSFSEETQYF. In DNA form, the CDR3 reads TGTGCCAGCAGTTTATGGGCTAGCGGGAGCTTTTCCGAGGAGACCCAGTACTTC.

This clonotype was detected many times. The chain is built from TRBV29-1 and TRBJ2-6; no clear D. The V end lost 3 bases, the J end lost 0 bases, and 9 bases lay between the germline ends. This CDR3 spans 15 amino acids. CDR1 SQVTM and CDR2 ANQGSEA come from the germline V gene. Written as DNA, the CDR3 is TGCAGCGTTGATGATACGTCCTCTGGGGCCAACGTCCTGACTTTC. This encodes CSVDDTSSGANVLTF.

The table lists this clonotype with a few counts. The gene calls are TRBV5-1 and TRBJ2-7, with 7 bases fitting TRBD1. This CDR3 is built from 14 residues. From germline, CDR1 is SGHRS and CDR2 YFSETQ. V dropped 4 bases and J dropped 5; count of bases not matched to a gene: 9. The CDR3 protein is CASSPIEGADEQYF. DNA of the CDR3: TGCGCCAGCAGCCCTATTGAGGGGGCGGACGAGCAGTACTTC.